This T cell receptor (beta chain) was observed in a study of T-cell memory formation after mild COVID-19 (dated by TCRdb to about 2021). Regarding the study in general: TCR sequence clusters from the two donors were found to be largely donor specific. The cohort was made up of two young adult volunteers, one female and one male, who were previously healthy. In a couple of donors, T-cell clones that expanded and contracted after mild COVID-19 were tracked by sequencing TCRalpha and TCRbeta repertoires over time. What the research found in general, with its limitations: From day 15 to 85, contracting clones showed balanced CD4/CD8 phenotypes, whereas a second wave of clones that expanded from day 15 to 37 leaned towards CD4+. Contracting CD4+ clones were located mainly in the CM and EM memory subsets, whereas CD8+ clones were found to be enriched in EMRA. Only two mild cases were covered in the study, and larger cohorts including severe cases with pre-infection samples were considered necessary. Some responding clones were detected in pre-infection memory, suggesting pre-existing cross-reactive memory T cells joined the SARS-CoV-2 response. The second-wave clones that peaked on day 37 were not confirmed to be SARS-CoV-2 specific.

The CDR1 and CDR2 encoded by the germline V gene are SNHLY and FYNNEI. The CDR3 covers 14 residues, taking in both the cysteine and the phenylalanine. The CDR3 DNA has 42 bases and is translated from base 1. The junction shows trimming of 0 bases on V and 1 base on J, plus 5 bases between the germline ends. This clonotype was seen ten or more times. This clone's antigen is unknown. It has no much larger one-base neighbor in the sample; base qualities were not kept. Ficoll-Paque density gradient centrifugation was the method used to isolate PBMCs. TCRdb shows the sequencer as Illumina NovaSeq 6000. cDNA libraries for TCRalpha and TCRbeta were prepared by 5'RACE using constant-segment primers, with sample barcodes and unique molecular identifiers added. RNA was extracted from every sample with Trizol reagent. Libraries were amplified in two PCR steps, with a second sample barcode and Illumina TruSeq adapters added in the second step. The libraries were sequenced on an Illumina NovaSeq using 2 x 150 bp paired-end reads. In the original analysis: Demultiplexing of reads and collapsing into UMI-guided consensus sequences were performed with migec v1.2.7. With mixcr v2.1.11, UMI consensuses were aligned to TRA and TRB V and J templates and assembled into clonotypes. Expanded or contracted clonotypes were those called significant by both edgeR and NoisET, with noise models trained on biological replicates. For edgeR calls, the cutoffs were a false discovery rate-adjusted p below 0.01 and a log2 fold-change threshold of 1. As an exploratory analysis of dynamics, max-normalized trajectories of the 1000 most abundant clonotypes were examined by PCA with hierarchical clustering. Each responding clone was given a CD4 or CD8 phenotype based on the CD4+ and CD8+ repertoires, which had been sequenced separately. TCRdb's own reprocessing of the public reads used fastp at Q25 and MiXCR and kept productive beta chains. Entries that share a CDR3 protein sequence are merged under the most common genes and DNA. The V and J calls and clone size are TCRdb's, not the authors'. The sample table shows under 50,000 distinct CDR3 sequences, and 25% to 35% are seen once. Clones ranked in the top ten supply approximately 40% of the sample.

This clonotype was sampled from a man between 18 and 29 years old who had mild COVID-19 (a few samples of this study predate the infection). The sample titles of this study are shuffled in the database, so cell type and time point are left out; the donor was told from shared clones. The sequence links TRBV2 to TRBJ2-3, and the D gene may be TRBD1, 5 bases matching. What was sequenced was PBMCs or a T cell subset sorted from them (not recorded which). The DNA sequence follows: TGTGCCAGCAGTGAAGCAGGGGGCACAGATACGCAGTATTTT. It translates as CASSEAGGTDTQYF. The full variable domain, with segments outside the CDR3 supplied by the reference TRBV2 and TRBJ2-3 proteins, appears as EPEVTQTPSHQVTQMGQEVILRCVPISNHLYFYWYRQILGQKVEFLVSFYNNEISEKSEIFDDQFSVERPDGSNFTLKIRSTKLEDSAMYFCASSEAGGTDTQYFGPGTRLTVL.